A selection of T cell receptor beta chains follows, all from one sample in a study of CD8 T cells in Susac syndrome. One entry per CDR3 protein, called by TCRdb with MiXCR from the immunoSEQ multiplex PCR reads. The sample holds 65,000 to 90,000 distinct CDR3 sequences; approximately 95% are singletons and the top ten take approximately 0.4%. The sequencing input was CD8+ T cells from PBMCs. The receptors were gathered from a human donor with multiple sclerosis. The CDR3 runs from the conserved cysteine through the conserved F or W. The order of the fields is CDR3 DNA, CDR3 protein, V gene, J gene, D gene, clone size. The D gene is left open where the match is weak. Expanded clones get a size class; other rows say once, few or many, or leave the size out.

DNA: TGTGCCATCAGTGAGTCGAGACAGAAGAACACTGAAGCTTTCTTT
CDR3: CAISESRQKNTEAFF
V: TRBV10-3
J: TRBJ1-1
D: NA
size: NA

DNA: TGTGCCAGCAGCCCGTTACTAGCGGGACGCGAGGAGACCCAGTACTTC
CDR3: CASSPLLAGREETQYF
V: TRBV9
J: TRBJ2-5
D: TRBD2
size: NA

DNA: TGTGCCAGCAACCCCCCCGTGCAGACTGAAGCTTTCTTT
CDR3: CASNPPVQTEAFF
V: TRBV11-2
J: TRBJ1-1
D: NA
size: NA

DNA: TGTGCCAGCAGTTTTGGTGGTTACTACGAGCAGTACTTC
CDR3: CASSFGGYYEQYF
V: TRBV27
J: TRBJ2-7
D: NA
size: NA

DNA: TGTGCCACCAGCAGAGATATAGGCGAGATAAACTATGGCTACACCTTC
CDR3: CATSRDIGEINYGYTF
V: TRBV15
J: TRBJ1-2
D: NA
size: NA

DNA: TGCAGCGTTGAAGAAGGGCTCTTAAACACTGAAGCTTTCTTT
CDR3: CSVEEGLLNTEAFF
V: TRBV29-1
J: TRBJ1-1
D: NA
size: NA

DNA: TGTGCCAGTAGTGAAGACAGGGGGCTTGACAATGAGCAGTTCTTC
CDR3: CASSEDRGLDNEQFF
V: TRBV19
J: TRBJ2-1
D: TRBD1
size: NA

DNA: TGTGCCAGCAGCGAAGGGGCAGGAGCCTACAATGAGCAGTTCTTC
CDR3: CASSEGAGAYNEQFF
V: TRBV3-1
J: TRBJ2-1
D: NA
size: NA

DNA: TGTGCCTGGAGTGCTTTAGACGGCCAGCCCCAGCATTTT
CDR3: CAWSALDGQPQHF
V: TRBV30
J: TRBJ1-5
D: NA
size: NA

DNA: TGCAGCGTTGAGTCCGGGACAGAATTTGGCTACACCTTC
CDR3: CSVESGTEFGYTF
V: TRBV29-1
J: TRBJ1-2
D: TRBD1
size: NA

DNA: TGCAGCGTTGAAGACGGACAGAAGCACCAGAGCTCTGGAAACACCATATATTTT
CDR3: CSVEDGQKHQSSGNTIYF
V: TRBV29-1
J: TRBJ1-3
D: NA
size: NA

DNA: TGCGCCAGCAGCCTGACAGGGGGCTGGGAGCAGTACTTC
CDR3: CASSLTGGWEQYF
V: TRBV4-3
J: TRBJ2-7
D: TRBD1
size: NA

DNA: TGTGCCAGTGCGACAGGGGGATCTTCCTACGAGCAGTACTTC
CDR3: CASATGGSSYEQYF
V: TRBV19
J: TRBJ2-7
D: TRBD1
size: NA

DNA: TGCAGTGGTGGAGAGAGTAACCCCTACGAGCAGTACTTC
CDR3: CSGGESNPYEQYF
V: TRBV20-1
J: TRBJ2-7
D: NA
size: NA

DNA: TGTGCCAGCAGCCAAGCGCGCGGGGGGGCCAATGAGCAGTTCTTC
CDR3: CASSQARGGANEQFF
V: TRBV4-2
J: TRBJ2-1
D: TRBD2
size: NA

DNA: TGTGCCTGGAACCGGGCCATGGACGGCTACACCTTC
CDR3: CAWNRAMDGYTF
V: TRBV30
J: TRBJ1-2
D: NA
size: NA

DNA: TGTGCCAGCGGCGAGAACTATGGCTACACCTTC
CDR3: CASGENYGYTF
V: TRBV6-5
J: TRBJ1-2
D: NA
size: NA

DNA: TGTGCCAGCAGCTTTAGACAGATGGATGGCTACACCTTC
CDR3: CASSFRQMDGYTF
V: TRBV12-3/TRBV12-4
J: TRBJ1-2
D: NA
size: NA

DNA: TGTGCCAGCAGTCAGTTGAACACTGAAGCTTTCTTT
CDR3: CASSQLNTEAFF
V: TRBV2
J: TRBJ1-1
D: NA
size: NA

DNA: TGTGCCATCACCCTGGACGGCGTGAACGAGCAGTACTTC
CDR3: CAITLDGVNEQYF
V: TRBV10-3
J: TRBJ2-7
D: NA
size: NA

DNA: TGTGCCAGCAGTTACTCGTCTTCAGGGAGGGCCGAGCAGTACTTC
CDR3: CASSYSSSGRAEQYF
V: TRBV6-5
J: TRBJ2-7
D: TRBD2
size: NA

DNA: TGCAGCGCCTACCACACCTACGAGCAGTACTTC
CDR3: CSAYHTYEQYF
V: TRBV29-1
J: TRBJ2-7
D: NA
size: NA

DNA: TGTGCCAGCAGCCGAAGGGACAGCAGTTTTTCTAATTCACCCCTCCACTTT
CDR3: CASSRRDSSFSNSPLHF
V: TRBV5-6
J: TRBJ1-6
D: TRBD1
size: NA

DNA: TGTGCCAGCAGCCCCGGACAATTCTACACTGAAGCTTTCTTT
CDR3: CASSPGQFYTEAFF
V: TRBV5-6
J: TRBJ1-1
D: NA
size: NA

DNA: TGCGCCAGCAAGGAAAGGGTAGATCAGCCCCAGCATTTT
CDR3: CASKERVDQPQHF
V: TRBV10-2
J: TRBJ1-5
D: NA
size: NA

DNA: TGTGCCAGCAGTTTATATCAGGGGCCTACCTACGAGCAGTACTTC
CDR3: CASSLYQGPTYEQYF
V: TRBV27
J: TRBJ2-7
D: NA
size: NA

DNA: TGTGCCAGCAGCTTGGCCCCCGCTGGGGCAGATACGCAGTATTTT
CDR3: CASSLAPAGADTQYF
V: TRBV5-6
J: TRBJ2-3
D: NA
size: NA

DNA: TGTGCCAGTAGCCCATCGGAACCAGGGCCTAGCTATGGCTACACCTTC
CDR3: CASSPSEPGPSYGYTF
V: TRBV19
J: TRBJ1-2
D: NA
size: NA

DNA: TGTGCCAGCAGTTCGACAGGGAGAGGTGAATATGGCTACACCTTC
CDR3: CASSSTGRGEYGYTF
V: TRBV27
J: TRBJ1-2
D: TRBD1
size: NA

DNA: TGTGCCATCACGAGTGAGGGGGTGTACGAGCAGTACTTC
CDR3: CAITSEGVYEQYF
V: TRBV10-3
J: TRBJ2-7
D: NA
size: once

DNA: TGTGCCAGCTCGATCGGACTCGCCAAGACCCAGTACTTC
CDR3: CASSIGLAKTQYF
V: TRBV27
J: TRBJ2-5
D: NA
size: NA

DNA: TGTGCCAGCAGTTTCCTAGGCGATACCTACGAGCAGTACTTC
CDR3: CASSFLGDTYEQYF
V: TRBV27
J: TRBJ2-7
D: NA
size: few

DNA: TGCAGTGCTAGGTTTAGGGGTTCTGAAGCTTTCTTT
CDR3: CSARFRGSEAFF
V: TRBV20-1
J: TRBJ1-1
D: NA
size: once

DNA: TGCAGCGTCGTCATAGCGGGAACATCCTACAATGAGCAGTTCTTC
CDR3: CSVVIAGTSYNEQFF
V: TRBV29-1
J: TRBJ2-1
D: TRBD2
size: NA

DNA: TGCGCCAGCAGCCCCAGCGAAGGGCCTAAGTCGGGCTACACCTTC
CDR3: CASSPSEGPKSGYTF
V: TRBV4-1
J: TRBJ1-2
D: NA
size: few

DNA: TGTGCCAGCAGTTCCTCTTTCGCGGGGGCCACAGATACGCAGTATTTT
CDR3: CASSSSFAGATDTQYF
V: TRBV6-2/TRBV6-3
J: TRBJ2-3
D: NA
size: NA

DNA: TGCAGCGTTGAAACTCGGTCTCCAAATTATGGCTACACCTTC
CDR3: CSVETRSPNYGYTF
V: TRBV29-1
J: TRBJ1-2
D: NA
size: NA

DNA: TGCAGTGCTAAGTTCGACAGTATTGAGCAGTTCTTC
CDR3: CSAKFDSIEQFF
V: TRBV20-1
J: TRBJ2-1
D: NA
size: NA

DNA: TGTGCCAGCAGTTACAGGGGTCCCTACGAGCAGTACTTC
CDR3: CASSYRGPYEQYF
V: TRBV6-2/TRBV6-3
J: TRBJ2-7
D: NA
size: NA

DNA: TGCAGCGTTGAAGATCCCCAGGGGGCAGGGGCCGATGGCTACACCTTC
CDR3: CSVEDPQGAGADGYTF
V: TRBV29-1
J: TRBJ1-2
D: TRBD1
size: NA

DNA: TGCAGTGCCCTGAAGCCCGGGACAGGGGGTGGAATTTGGGAGCAGTACTTC
CDR3: CSALKPGTGGGIWEQYF
V: TRBV20-1
J: TRBJ2-7
D: TRBD1
size: NA

DNA: TGTGCCAGCAGCCCCCGGGACAGCCCTGACTCTGGAAACACCATATATTTT
CDR3: CASSPRDSPDSGNTIYF
V: TRBV7-2
J: TRBJ1-3
D: TRBD1
size: NA

DNA: TGTGCCAGCAGTTACTCTCCCCCTGAGACCCAGTACTTC
CDR3: CASSYSPPETQYF
V: TRBV6-6
J: TRBJ2-5
D: NA
size: NA

DNA: TGCGCCAGCAGCCAGGGGGGAATCTTTGAAGAGACCCAGTACTTC
CDR3: CASSQGGIFEETQYF
V: TRBV4-1
J: TRBJ2-5
D: NA
size: NA

DNA: TGTGCCAGCAGCTTATGGGCACCAGCAAGGGAGGACCAAGAGACCCAGTACTTC
CDR3: CASSLWAPAREDQETQYF
V: TRBV7-9
J: TRBJ2-5
D: NA
size: few

DNA: TGTGCCAGCAGTTCGACTAGCGGGATCTACGAGCAGTACTTC
CDR3: CASSSTSGIYEQYF
V: TRBV12-3/TRBV12-4
J: TRBJ2-7
D: TRBD2
size: NA